The TCR beta chain under discussion was sequenced for a study of cytomegalovirus exposure and HLA in healthy donors. Both 60 Vbeta primers and 13 Jbeta primers went into the PCR. Some clones are missing from TCRdb's copy, which holds only in-frame ones; the method was immunoSEQ multiplex PCR. The sample shows about 150,000 clones, around four fifths of them seen only once. V shed 0 bases and J 7 bases; nucleotides not matched to a gene: 3. There are 14 residues in the CDR3. Germline values: CDR1 SGHRS, CDR2 YFSETQ. The origin of this receptor is a male donor in good health and CMV-seronegative. This chain uses TRBV5-1 with TRBJ2-4; 8 nucleotides agree with TRBD1. What was sequenced was PBMCs. The CDR3 nucleotides read TGCGCCAGCAGCTTGGTGCAGGGGGCGAACATTCAGTACTTC. It specifies CASSLVQGANIQYF.